Listed below are T cell receptor beta chains from one sample, sequenced in a study of blood T cell repertoires in COVID-19. The data were produced by immunoSEQ multiplex PCR, yet TCRdb's version contains in-frame clones alone and is incomplete. Among 280,000 or so clones, roughly 89% were seen once, and the ten largest hold 6% to 6.5%. The specimen was PBMCs or T cells enriched from blood (not recorded which). These receptors came from a woman aged 40 to 55 who had recovered from COVID-19. CDR3s include the opening cysteine and the closing phenylalanine or tryptophan.

v_call | cdr3_length | cdr3_aa
TRBV6-1 | 17 | CASSEKSGTVWHQPQHF
TRBV2 | 10 | CASRAGEQYF
TRBV15 | 16 | CATSNSLGQGWNEQFF
TRBV6-2/TRBV6-3 | 14 | CASSLAGGGNEQYF
TRBV30 | 15 | CAWTSPTSDYNEQFF
TRBV21-1 | 17 | CASSKVDRGSSYNEQFF
TRBV7-7 | 16 | CASSLDRPGVNNEQFF
TRBV3-1/TRBV3-2 | 15 | CASSPGDRANSPLHF
TRBV27 | 14 | CASVEKWGDIGYTF
TRBV19 | 13 | CASTSEETYEQYF
TRBV5-1 | 20 | CASSLVGTSGRSPSRETQYF
TRBV7-2 | 16 | CASSPGTSSPLHEQYF
TRBV5-1 | 13 | CASSLEGVTEAFF
TRBV24-1 | 19 | CATSDPNGPREPNTGELFF
TRBV3-1/TRBV3-2 | 12 | CASRTANYGYTF
TRBV6-5 | 12 | CASRDSTGPQHF
TRBV3-1/TRBV3-2 | 14 | CASSQGTGDQPQHF
TRBV4-2 | 16 | CASSQDGSGRIDEQYF
TRBV11-3 | 17 | CASSLDPSDRAKETQYF
TRBV18 | 15 | CASSPPRGISNEQFF
TRBV6-2/TRBV6-3 | 15 | CASSSGRGDNQPQHF
TRBV7-3 | 14 | CASSLRPGGETQYF
TRBV20-1 | 16 | CSASPGQGGSGETQYF
TRBV27 | 15 | CASSLSWAGTDTQYF
TRBV4-2 | 14 | CASSRAGGHNEQFF
TRBV28 | 14 | CASTLAGNAGELFF
TRBV5-4 | 13 | CASSPGQGRVYTF
TRBV2 | 13 | CASSGRAENEQFF
TRBV19 | 15 | CASSMESGPTGELFF
TRBV2 | 14 | CASSGDRVGEKLFF
TRBV5-1 | 13 | CASRRQGSEKLFF
TRBV5-1 | 17 | CASSLGLLDRVADTQYF
TRBV5-1 | 17 | CASSKAPVAATFYEQYF
TRBV7-2 | 13 | CASSPALGGTQYF
TRBV27 | 15 | CASSLLGTSLGTQYF
TRBV28 | 14 | CASSSPGEDQPQHF
TRBV27 | 15 | CASSPKYSGSNIQYF
TRBV4-1 | 18 | CASSQAGQGASSGNTIYF
TRBV19 | 15 | CASSIQGGNNQPQHF
TRBV24-1 | 15 | CATSDSRTGGTEAFF
TRBV24-1 | 13 | CATRQGEWGGYTF
TRBV2 | 15 | CASSEGGGAGEKLFF
TRBV7-8 | 16 | CASSLRTSGSRDTQYF
TRBV5-1 | 16 | CASSLTTGTVYNEQFF
TRBV14 | 14 | CASSRRAGGDGYTF
TRBV24-1 | 15 | CATRSGRSSYNEQFF
TRBV7-2 | 14 | CASSLESGTYEQYF
TRBV11-2 | 15 | CASSPTQGTNEKLFF
TRBV12-3/TRBV12-4 | 13 | CATRDRPQETQYF
TRBV7-9 | 16 | CASSPHGRNSGNTIYF
TRBV11-2 | 18 | CASSFPSGGSLFQETQYF
TRBV7-8 | 14 | CASSETGGNTEAFF
TRBV5-1 | 16 | CASSFRPGQTGNTIYF
TRBV28 | 14 | CASRVSGSYSPLHF
TRBV5-1 | 15 | CASTPTSGSYNEQFF
TRBV5-1 | 12 | CASSFGDRPPFF
TRBV6-5 | 15 | CASSEEGQVIYEQYF
TRBV4-2 | 18 | CASSQDGRTSGGTDTQYF
TRBV10-2 | 15 | CASRMTSGSSYEQYF